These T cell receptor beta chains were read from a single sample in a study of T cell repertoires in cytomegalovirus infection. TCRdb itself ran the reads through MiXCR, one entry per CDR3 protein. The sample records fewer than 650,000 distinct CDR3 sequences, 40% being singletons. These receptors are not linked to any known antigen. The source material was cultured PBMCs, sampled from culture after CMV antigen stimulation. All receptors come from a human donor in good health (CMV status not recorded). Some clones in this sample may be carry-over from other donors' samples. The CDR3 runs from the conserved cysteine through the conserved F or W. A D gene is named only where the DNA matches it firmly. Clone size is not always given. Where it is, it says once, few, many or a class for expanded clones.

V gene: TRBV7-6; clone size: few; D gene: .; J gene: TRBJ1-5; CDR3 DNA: TGTGCCAGCAGCTTAGGGAGTTATCAGCCCCAGCATTTT; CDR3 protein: CASSLGSYQPQHF
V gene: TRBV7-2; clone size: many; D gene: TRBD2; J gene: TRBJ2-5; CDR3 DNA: TGTGCCAGCAGCTTATGGGACCGATCTAGCGGGAGGGCCCGGGAGACCCAGTACTTC; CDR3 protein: CASSLWDRSSGRARETQYF
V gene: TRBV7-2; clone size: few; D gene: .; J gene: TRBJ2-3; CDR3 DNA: TGTGCCAGCAGCTTAGTTTACGGAGGCACAGATACGCAGTATTTT; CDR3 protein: CASSLVYGGTDTQYF
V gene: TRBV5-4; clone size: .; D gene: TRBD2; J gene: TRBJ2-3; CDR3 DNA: TGTGCCAGCAGCTCTGTGAGCGGGGACACAGATACGCAGTATTTT; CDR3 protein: CASSSVSGDTDTQYF
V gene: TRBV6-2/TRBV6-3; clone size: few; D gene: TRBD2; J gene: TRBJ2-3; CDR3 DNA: TGTGCCAGCACCCCAGGCGGGAGGGACACAGATACGCAGTATTTT; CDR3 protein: CASTPGGRDTDTQYF
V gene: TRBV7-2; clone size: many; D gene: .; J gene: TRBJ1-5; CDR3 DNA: TGTGCCAGCAGCTTCTCTGGGCCCACCTCGCCCCAGCATTTT; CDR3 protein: CASSFSGPTSPQHF
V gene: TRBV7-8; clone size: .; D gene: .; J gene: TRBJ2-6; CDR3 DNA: TGTGCCAGCAGCTTAGGGGTGGCTGGGGCCAACGTCCTGACTTTC; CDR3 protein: CASSLGVAGANVLTF
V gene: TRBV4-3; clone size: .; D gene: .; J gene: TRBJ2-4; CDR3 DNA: TGCGCCAGCAGCCAAGTGGCGGGGCCCAAAAACATTCAGTACTTC; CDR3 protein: CASSQVAGPKNIQYF
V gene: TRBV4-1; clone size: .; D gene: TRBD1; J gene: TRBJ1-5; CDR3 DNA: TGCGCCAGCAGCCAAGAGGTGGACAGGGGACAGCCCCAGCATTTT; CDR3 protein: CASSQEVDRGQPQHF
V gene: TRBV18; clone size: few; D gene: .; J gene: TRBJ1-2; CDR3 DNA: TGTGCCAGCTCACCAGTTCCTCAAAATGGCTACACCTTC; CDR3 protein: CASSPVPQNGYTF
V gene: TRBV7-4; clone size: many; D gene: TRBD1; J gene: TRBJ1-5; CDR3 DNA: TGTGCCAGCAGCTTAAGGAGTTGGGACAGGGATAATCAGCCCCAGCATTTT; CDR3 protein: CASSLRSWDRDNQPQHF
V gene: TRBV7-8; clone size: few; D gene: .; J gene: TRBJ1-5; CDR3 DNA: TGTGCCAGCAGCTTTTTACAGGGACTGAATCAGCCCCAGCATTTT; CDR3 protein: CASSFLQGLNQPQHF
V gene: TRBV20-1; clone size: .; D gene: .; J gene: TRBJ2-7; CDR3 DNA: TGCAGTGCTAGGGGACTTAACGAGCAGTACTTC; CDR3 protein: CSARGLNEQYF
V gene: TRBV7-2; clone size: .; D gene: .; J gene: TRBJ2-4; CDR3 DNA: TGTGCCAGCAGCTTAGTTCCAGGGTATAGCATTCAGTACTTC; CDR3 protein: CASSLVPGYSIQYF
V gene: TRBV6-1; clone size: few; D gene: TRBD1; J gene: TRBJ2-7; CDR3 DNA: TGTGCCAGCAGTGTTGACCCCGGGACAGTCTTTTACTACGAGCAGTACTTC; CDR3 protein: CASSVDPGTVFYYEQYF
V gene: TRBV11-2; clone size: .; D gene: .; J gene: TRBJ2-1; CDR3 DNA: TGTGCCAGCAGCTTTGGCGGGCCTTCCTACAATGAGCAGTTCTTC; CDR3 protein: CASSFGGPSYNEQFF
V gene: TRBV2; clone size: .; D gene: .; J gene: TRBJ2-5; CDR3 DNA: TGTGCCAGCGAAGCCCGGGGAGAGACCCAGTACTTC; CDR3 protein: CASEARGETQYF
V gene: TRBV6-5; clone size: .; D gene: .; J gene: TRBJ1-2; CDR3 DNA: TGTGCCAGCATGGGAATCTATGGCTACACCTTC; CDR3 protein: CASMGIYGYTF
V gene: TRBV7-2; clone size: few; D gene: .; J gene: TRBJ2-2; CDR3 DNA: TGTGCCAGCAGCTTACGGTGGGCCCGGGAGCTGTTTTTT; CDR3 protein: CASSLRWARELFF
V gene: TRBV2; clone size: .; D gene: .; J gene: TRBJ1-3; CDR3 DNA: TGTGCCAGCTGGGCAGGAAACACCATATATTTT; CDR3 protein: CASWAGNTIYF
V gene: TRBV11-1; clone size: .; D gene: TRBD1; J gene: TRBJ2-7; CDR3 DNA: TGTGCCAGCAGCTCCCCGAACAGGGGTCGGGAGCAGTACTTC; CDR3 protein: CASSSPNRGREQYF
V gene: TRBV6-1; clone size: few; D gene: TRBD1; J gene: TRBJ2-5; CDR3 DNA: TGTGCCAGCAGTGAAGGTGACAGGGACGAGACCCAGTACTTC; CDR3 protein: CASSEGDRDETQYF
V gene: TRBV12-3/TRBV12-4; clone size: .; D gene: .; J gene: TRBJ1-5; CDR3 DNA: TGTGCCAGCAGTTTACTTCAGAACAATCAGCCCCAGCATTTT; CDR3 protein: CASSLLQNNQPQHF
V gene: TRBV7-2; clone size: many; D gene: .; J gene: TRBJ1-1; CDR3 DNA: TGTGCCAGCAGCTTGTACGAGAACACTGAAGCTTTCTTT; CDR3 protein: CASSLYENTEAFF
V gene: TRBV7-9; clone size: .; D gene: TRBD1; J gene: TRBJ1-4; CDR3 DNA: TGTGCCAGCAGCCACCGGGACAGGGGGGATGAAAAACTGTTTTTT; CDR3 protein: CASSHRDRGDEKLFF
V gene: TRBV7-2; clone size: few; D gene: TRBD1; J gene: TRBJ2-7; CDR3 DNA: TGTGCCAGCAGCTTAAGGGACAGGGGACTCGAGCAGTACTTC; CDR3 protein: CASSLRDRGLEQYF
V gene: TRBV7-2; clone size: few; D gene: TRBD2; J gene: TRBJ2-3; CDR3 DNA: TGTGCCAGCAGCCGGACTAGCGGGGCATACACAGATACGCAGTATTTT; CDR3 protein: CASSRTSGAYTDTQYF